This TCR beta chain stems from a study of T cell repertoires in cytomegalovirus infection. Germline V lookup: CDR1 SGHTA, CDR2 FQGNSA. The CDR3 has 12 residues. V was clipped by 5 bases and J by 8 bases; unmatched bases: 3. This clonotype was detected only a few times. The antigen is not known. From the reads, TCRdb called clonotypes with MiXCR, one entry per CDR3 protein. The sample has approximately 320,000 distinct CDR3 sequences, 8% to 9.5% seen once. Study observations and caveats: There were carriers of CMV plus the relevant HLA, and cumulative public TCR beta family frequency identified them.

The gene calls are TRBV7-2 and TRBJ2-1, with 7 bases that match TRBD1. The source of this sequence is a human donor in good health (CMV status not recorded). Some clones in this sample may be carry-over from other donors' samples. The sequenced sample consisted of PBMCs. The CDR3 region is CASSRQGYEQFF. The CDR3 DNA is TGTGCCAGCAGCCGACAGGGATATGAGCAGTTCTTC.